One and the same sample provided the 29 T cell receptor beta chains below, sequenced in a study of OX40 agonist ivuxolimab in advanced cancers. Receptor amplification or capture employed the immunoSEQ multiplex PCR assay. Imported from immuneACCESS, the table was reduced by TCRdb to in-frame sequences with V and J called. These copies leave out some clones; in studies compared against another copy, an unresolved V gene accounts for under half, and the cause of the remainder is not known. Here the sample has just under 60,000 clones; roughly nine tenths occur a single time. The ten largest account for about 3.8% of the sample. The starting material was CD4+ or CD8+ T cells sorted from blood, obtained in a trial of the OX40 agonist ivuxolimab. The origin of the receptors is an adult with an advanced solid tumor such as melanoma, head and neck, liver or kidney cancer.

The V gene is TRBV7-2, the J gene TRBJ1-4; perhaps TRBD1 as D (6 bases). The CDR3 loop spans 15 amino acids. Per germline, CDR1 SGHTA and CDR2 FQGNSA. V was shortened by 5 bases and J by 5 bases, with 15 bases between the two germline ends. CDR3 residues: CASSPSGHVNEKLFF. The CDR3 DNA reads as TGTGCCAGCAGCCCATCGGGACACGTAAATGAAAAACTGTTTTTT. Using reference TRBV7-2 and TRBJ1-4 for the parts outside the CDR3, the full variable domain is GAGVSQSPSNKVTEKGKDVELRCDPISGHTALYWYRQSLGQGLEFLIYFQGNSAPDKSGLPSDRFSAERTGGSVSTLTIQRTQQEDSAVYLCASSPSGHVNEKLFFGSGTQLSVL.

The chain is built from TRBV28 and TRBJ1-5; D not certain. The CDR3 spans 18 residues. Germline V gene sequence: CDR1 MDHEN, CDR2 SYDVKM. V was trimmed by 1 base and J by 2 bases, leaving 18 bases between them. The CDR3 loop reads CASSLLSSRQVGNQPQHF. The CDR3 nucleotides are TGTGCCAGCAGTTTATTAAGCTCTCGCCAGGTAGGCAATCAGCCCCAGCATTTT. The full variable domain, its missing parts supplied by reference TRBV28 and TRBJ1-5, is DVKVTQSSRYLVKRTGEKVFLECVQDMDHENMFWYRQDPGLGLRLIYFSYDVKMKEKGDIPEGYSVSREKKERFSLILESASTNQTSMYLCASSLLSSRQVGNQPQHFGDGTRLSIL.

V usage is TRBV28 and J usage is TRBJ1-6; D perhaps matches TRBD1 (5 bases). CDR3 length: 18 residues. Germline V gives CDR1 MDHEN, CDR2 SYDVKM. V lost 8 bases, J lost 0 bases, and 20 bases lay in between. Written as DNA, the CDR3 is TGTGCCAGCGGCACGACAGCCACAGACAGCTCCTATAATTCACCCCTCCACTTT. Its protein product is CASGTTATDSSYNSPLHF.

The CDR3 is CASSLGLAFNTDTQYF. The CDR3 nucleotides are TGTGCCAGCAGTTTGGGACTAGCGTTTAACACAGATACGCAGTATTTT. V gene TRBV28 combines with J gene TRBJ2-3; 10 bases line up with TRBD2. In germline, CDR1 is MDHEN, CDR2 SYDVKM. Trimming removed 3 bases from V and 2 bases from J; junction bases left unmatched: 5. The length of the CDR3 is 16 residues.

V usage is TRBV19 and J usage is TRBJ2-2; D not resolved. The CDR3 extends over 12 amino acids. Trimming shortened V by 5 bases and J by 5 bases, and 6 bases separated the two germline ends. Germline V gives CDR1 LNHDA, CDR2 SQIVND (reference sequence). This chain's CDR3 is CASSLGTGELFF. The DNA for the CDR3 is TGTGCCAGTAGTTTGGGGACCGGGGAGCTGTTTTTT.

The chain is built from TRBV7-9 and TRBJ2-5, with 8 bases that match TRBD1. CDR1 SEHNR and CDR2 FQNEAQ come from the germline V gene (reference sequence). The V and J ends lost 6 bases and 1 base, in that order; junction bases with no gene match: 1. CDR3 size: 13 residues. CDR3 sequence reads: CASRTGAQETQYF. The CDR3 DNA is TGTGCCAGCAGGACAGGGGCCCAAGAGACCCAGTACTTC.

The CDR3 region has the DNA TGTGCCACCAGCAGCAAGACCTTAAACGGGGAGACCCAGTACTTC. Protein: CATSSKTLNGETQYF. The chain carries TRBV15 and TRBJ2-5; D unresolved. Germline V gene sequence: CDR1 LNHNV, CDR2 YYDKDF (reference sequence). V was clipped by 3 bases and J by 5 bases, with 16 bases between them. CDR3 size: 15 residues.

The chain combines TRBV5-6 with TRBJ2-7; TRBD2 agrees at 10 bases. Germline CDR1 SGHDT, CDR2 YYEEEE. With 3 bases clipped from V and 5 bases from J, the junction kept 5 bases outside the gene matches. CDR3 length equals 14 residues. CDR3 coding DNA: TGTGCCAGCAGCTCGGGGACTAGCGACCACGAGCAGTACTTC. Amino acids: CASSSGTSDHEQYF. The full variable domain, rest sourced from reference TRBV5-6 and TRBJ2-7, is DAGVTQSPTHLIKTRGQQVTLRCSPKSGHDTVSWYQQALGQGPQFIFQYYEEEERQRGNFPDRFSGHQFPNYSSELNVNALLLGDSALYLCASSSGTSDHEQYFGPGTRLTVT.

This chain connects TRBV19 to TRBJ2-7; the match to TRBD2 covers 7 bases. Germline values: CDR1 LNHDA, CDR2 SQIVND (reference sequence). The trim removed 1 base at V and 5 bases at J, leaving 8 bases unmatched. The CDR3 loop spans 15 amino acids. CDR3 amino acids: CASSIAAGDFDEQYF. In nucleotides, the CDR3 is TGTGCCAGTAGTATAGCTGCGGGAGATTTTGACGAGCAGTACTTC.

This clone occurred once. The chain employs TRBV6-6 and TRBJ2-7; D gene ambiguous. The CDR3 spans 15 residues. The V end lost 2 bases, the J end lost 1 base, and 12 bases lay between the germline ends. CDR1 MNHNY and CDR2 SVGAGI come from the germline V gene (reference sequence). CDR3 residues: CASSYEQTPSYEQYF. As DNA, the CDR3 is TGTGCCAGCAGTTACGAACAGACCCCGTCCTACGAGCAGTACTTC.

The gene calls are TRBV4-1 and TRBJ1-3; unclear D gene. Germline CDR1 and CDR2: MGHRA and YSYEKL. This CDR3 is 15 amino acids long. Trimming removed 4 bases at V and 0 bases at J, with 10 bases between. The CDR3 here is CASSPTPSSGNTIYF. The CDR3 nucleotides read TGCGCCAGCAGCCCTACACCTAGCTCTGGAAACACCATATATTTT.

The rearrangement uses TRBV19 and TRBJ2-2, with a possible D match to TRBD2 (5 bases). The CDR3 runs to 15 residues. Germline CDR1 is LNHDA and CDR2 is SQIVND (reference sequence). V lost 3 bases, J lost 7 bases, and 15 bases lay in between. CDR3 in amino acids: CASSMVLGGRGELFF. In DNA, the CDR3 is TGTGCCAGTAGTATGGTGTTAGGAGGCCGCGGGGAGCTGTTTTTT.

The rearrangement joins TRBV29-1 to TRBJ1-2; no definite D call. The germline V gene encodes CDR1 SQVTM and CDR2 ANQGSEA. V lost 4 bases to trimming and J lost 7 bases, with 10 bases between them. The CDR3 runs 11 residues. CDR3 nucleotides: TGCAGCGTTGTTGACGGGCTTGGCTACACCTTC. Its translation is CSVVDGLGYTF.

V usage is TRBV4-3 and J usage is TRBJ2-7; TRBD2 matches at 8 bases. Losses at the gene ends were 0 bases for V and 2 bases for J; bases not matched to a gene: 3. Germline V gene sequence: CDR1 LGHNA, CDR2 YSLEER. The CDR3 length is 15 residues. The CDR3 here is CASSQDGLATYEQYF. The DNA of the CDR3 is TGCGCCAGCAGCCAAGATGGACTAGCTACCTACGAGCAGTACTTC.

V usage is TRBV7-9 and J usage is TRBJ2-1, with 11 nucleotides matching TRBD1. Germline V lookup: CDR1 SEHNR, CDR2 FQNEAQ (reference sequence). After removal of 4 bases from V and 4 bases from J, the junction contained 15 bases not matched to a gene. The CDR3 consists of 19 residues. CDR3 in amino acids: CASSSLDRGRSGTYNEQFF. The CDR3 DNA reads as TGTGCCAGCAGCTCCCTGGACAGGGGGCGCAGCGGCACGTACAATGAGCAGTTCTTC.

CDR3 loop: CSAPLSYEQYF. The DNA for the CDR3 is TGCAGTGCCCCCCTCTCCTACGAGCAGTACTTC. The rearrangement links TRBV20-1 to TRBJ2-7; D gene uncertain. The V end lost 6 bases, the J end lost 0 bases, and 6 bases lay between the germline ends. This CDR3 is built from 11 residues. Germline lookup yields CDR1 DFQATT and CDR2 SNEGSKA (reference sequence).

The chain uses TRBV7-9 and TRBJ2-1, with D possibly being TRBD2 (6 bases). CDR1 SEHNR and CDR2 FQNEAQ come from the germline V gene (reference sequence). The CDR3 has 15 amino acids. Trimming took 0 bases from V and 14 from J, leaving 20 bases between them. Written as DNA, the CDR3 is TGTGCCAGCAGCTTAGCGCGGGAACCCCCTCGAGGGAAGTTCTTC. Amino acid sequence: CASSLAREPPRGKFF.

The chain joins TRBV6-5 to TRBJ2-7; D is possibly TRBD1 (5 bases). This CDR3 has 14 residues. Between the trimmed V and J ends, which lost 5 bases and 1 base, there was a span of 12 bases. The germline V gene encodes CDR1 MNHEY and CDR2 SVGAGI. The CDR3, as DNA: TGTGCCAGCAGTCGACAGTCGAGTTCCTACGAGCAGTACTTC. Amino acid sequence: CASSRQSSSYEQYF.

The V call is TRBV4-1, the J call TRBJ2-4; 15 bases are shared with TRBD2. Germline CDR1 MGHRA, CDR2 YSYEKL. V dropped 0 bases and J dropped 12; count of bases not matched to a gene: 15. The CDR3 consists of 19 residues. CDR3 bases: TGCGCCAGCAGCCAAGAAGTGGGACTAGCGGGAGGACAGTTGGAGGATCAGTACTTC. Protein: CASSQEVGLAGGQLEDQYF.

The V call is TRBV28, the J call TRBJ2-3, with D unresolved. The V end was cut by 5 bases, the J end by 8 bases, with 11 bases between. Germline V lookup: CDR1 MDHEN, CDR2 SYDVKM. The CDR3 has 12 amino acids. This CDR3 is CASSDLTGTQYF. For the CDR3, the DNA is TGTGCCAGCAGTGATCTAACGGGTACGCAGTATTTT.

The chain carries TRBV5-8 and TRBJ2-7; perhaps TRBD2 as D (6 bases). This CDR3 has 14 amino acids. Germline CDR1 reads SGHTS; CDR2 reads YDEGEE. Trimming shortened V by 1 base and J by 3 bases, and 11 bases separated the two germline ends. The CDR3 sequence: CASSLKGGGYEQYF. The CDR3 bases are TGTGCCAGCAGCTTGAAGGGAGGTGGCTACGAGCAGTACTTC.

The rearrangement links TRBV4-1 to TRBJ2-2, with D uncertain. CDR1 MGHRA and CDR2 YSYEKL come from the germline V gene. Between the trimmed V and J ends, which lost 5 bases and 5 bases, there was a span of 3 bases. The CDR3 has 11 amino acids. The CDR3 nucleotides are TGCGCCAGCAGCAAGACCGGGGAGCTGTTTTTT. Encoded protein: CASSKTGELFF.

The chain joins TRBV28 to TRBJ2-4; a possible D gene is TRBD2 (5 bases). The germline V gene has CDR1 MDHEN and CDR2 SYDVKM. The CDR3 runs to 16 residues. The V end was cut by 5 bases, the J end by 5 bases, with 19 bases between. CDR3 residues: CASSTWESVGENIQYF. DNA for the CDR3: TGTGCCAGCAGTACCTGGGAGTCGGTCGGGGAAAACATTCAGTACTTC.

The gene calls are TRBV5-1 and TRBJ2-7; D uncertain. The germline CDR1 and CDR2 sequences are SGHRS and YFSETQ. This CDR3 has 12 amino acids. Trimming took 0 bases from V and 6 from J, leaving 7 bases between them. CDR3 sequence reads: CASSLEGAEQYF. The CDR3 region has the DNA TGCGCCAGCAGCTTGGAGGGCGCCGAGCAGTACTTC.

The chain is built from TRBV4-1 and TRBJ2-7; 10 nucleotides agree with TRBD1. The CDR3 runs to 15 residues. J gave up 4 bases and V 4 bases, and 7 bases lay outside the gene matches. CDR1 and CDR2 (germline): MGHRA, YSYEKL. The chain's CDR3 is CASSPQRTGGYEQYF. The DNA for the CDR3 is TGCGCCAGCAGCCCCCAGCGGACAGGGGGTTACGAGCAGTACTTC.

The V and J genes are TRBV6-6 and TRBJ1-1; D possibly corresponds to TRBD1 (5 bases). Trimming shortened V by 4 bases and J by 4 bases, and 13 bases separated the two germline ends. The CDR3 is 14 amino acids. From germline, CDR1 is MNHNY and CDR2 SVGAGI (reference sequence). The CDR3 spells CASSSRQFTTEAFF. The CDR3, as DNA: TGTGCCAGCAGTTCCCGACAGTTCACCACTGAAGCTTTCTTT.

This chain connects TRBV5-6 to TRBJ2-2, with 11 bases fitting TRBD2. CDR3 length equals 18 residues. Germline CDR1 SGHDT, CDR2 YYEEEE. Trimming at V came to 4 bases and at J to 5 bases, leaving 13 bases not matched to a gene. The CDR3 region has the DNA TGTGCCAGCAGCCGTACAGGGGAACTAGCGGGAGATACCGGGGAGCTGTTTTTT. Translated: CASSRTGELAGDTGELFF.

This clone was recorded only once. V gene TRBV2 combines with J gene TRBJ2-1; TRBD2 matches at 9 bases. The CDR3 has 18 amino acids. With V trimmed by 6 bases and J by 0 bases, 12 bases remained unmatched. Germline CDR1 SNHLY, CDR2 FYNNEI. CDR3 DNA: TGTGCCAGCAGGAAGACTAGCGGAACACCCAGCTCCTACAATGAGCAGTTCTTC. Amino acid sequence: CASRKTSGTPSSYNEQFF.

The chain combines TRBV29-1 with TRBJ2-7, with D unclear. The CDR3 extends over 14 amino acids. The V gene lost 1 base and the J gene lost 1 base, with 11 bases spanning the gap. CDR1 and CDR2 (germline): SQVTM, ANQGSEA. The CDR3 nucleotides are TGCAGCGTTGAAGTACTATCGGATTCCTACGAGCAGTACTTC. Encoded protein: CSVEVLSDSYEQYF.